The subject of this entry is one T cell receptor (beta chain). The antigen is undetermined. This sample is drawn from a study of monozygotic twins with inflammatory bowel disease. Study outcomes and limitations: Healthy co-twins had higher TCRbeta inverse Simpson diversity than their IBD twins.

The quantity of total RNA per TCR library was roughly 3,700 ng. For each CDR3 protein, TCRdb gives one entry from its re-call of the 5' RACE reads, without DNA. The repertoire table contains a few hundred thousand distinct CDR3 sequences. This clonotype was sampled from a human donor with ulcerative colitis or Crohn's disease, or a healthy co-twin of an affected twin (not recorded which). Sequences were obtained from blood.

The CDR3 spells CASSLSNWGRGNTEAFF. V gene TRBV7-2 combines with J gene TRBJ1-1; there is no DNA to check the TCRdb D call of TRBD1. The CDR3 is 17 residues long. The germline V gene encodes CDR1 SGHTA and CDR2 FQGNSA.